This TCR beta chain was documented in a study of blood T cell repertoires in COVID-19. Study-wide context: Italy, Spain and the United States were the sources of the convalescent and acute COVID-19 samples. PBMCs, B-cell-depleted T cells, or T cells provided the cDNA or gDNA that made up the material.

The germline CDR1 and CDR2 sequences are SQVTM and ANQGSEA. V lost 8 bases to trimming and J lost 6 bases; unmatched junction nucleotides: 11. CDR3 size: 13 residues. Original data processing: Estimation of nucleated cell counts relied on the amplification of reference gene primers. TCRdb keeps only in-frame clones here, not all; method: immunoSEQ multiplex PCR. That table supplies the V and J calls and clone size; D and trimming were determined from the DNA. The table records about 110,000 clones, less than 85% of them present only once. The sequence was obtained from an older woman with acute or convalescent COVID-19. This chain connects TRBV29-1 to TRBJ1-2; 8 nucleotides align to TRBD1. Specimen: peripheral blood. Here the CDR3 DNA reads TGCAGCTCTGACTGGACAGGGAAGGATGGCTACACCTTC. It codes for CSSDWTGKDGYTF.